The rows below give T cell receptor beta chains drawn from one sample of a study of cytomegalovirus exposure and HLA in healthy donors. Clones were sequenced by immunoSEQ multiplex PCR, and TCRdb holds only the in-frame ones, with some missing. This sample has approximately 110,000 clones; over 60% occur once, and the top ten carry around 13%. What was sequenced was PBMCs. Receptors were obtained from a woman between 40 and 50 years old in good health and CMV-seropositive. Each CDR3 is given with its conserved first and last residue. The D gene is left open where the match is weak. Some rows mark clone size as missing; the rest say once, few, many or name a class of expanded clone.

TRBJ1-1	TRBD1	few	TRBV7-6	TGTGCCAGCAGCTTAACGACAGGGGGGACTGAAGCTTTCTTT	CASSLTTGGTEAFF
TRBJ2-1	TRBD1	-	TRBV6-1	TGTGCCAGCAGGACGGACAGGGTATCCTACAATGAGCAGTTCTTC	CASRTDRVSYNEQFF
TRBJ1-1	-	-	TRBV4-1	TGCGCCAGCAGCCAGGAGTTCGGGGGGGTGAACACTGAAGCTTTCTTT	CASSQEFGGVNTEAFF
TRBJ1-3	-	-	TRBV4-1	TGCGCCAGCAGCCAAGTGGGGGCAACAGGAAACACCATATATTTT	CASSQVGATGNTIYF
TRBJ1-2	-	-	TRBV19	TGTGCCAGTAGTATCGAAGGCAGGCCGAACTATGGCTACACCTTC	CASSIEGRPNYGYTF
TRBJ2-1	-	-	TRBV11-1	TGTGCCAGCAGCTGGGTAGCCATATCATACAATGAGCAGTTCTTC	CASSWVAISYNEQFF
TRBJ2-7	-	once	TRBV11-2	TGTGCCAGCAGCTTAGAAACTAGTGCCGCCTCCTACGAGCAGTACTTC	CASSLETSAASYEQYF
TRBJ1-4	TRBD1	-	TRBV5-8	TGTGCCAGCAGCTTGGTATTGGGACAGCGTGGCGAAAAACTGTTTTTT	CASSLVLGQRGEKLFF
TRBJ1-4	-	few	TRBV5-1	TGCGCCAGCAGCTTGGGCGGAGATAATGAAAAACTGTTTTTT	CASSLGGDNEKLFF
TRBJ2-7	TRBD2	few	TRBV6-5	TGTGCCAGCAGTGAATGGGAGGGAAAGTACGAGCAGTACTTC	CASSEWEGKYEQYF
TRBJ2-2	TRBD1	-	TRBV11-2	TGTGCCACCAGGACAGGGACGAACACCGGGGAGCTGTTTTTT	CATRTGTNTGELFF
TRBJ2-1	TRBD2	-	TRBV19	TGTGCCAGTAGATCATCTAGCGGGAGTTTGTACAATGAGCAGTTCTTC	CASRSSSGSLYNEQFF
TRBJ1-1	-	-	TRBV7-9	TGTGCCAGCAGCCTGGGGGCTCGGGGTGCGAACACTGAAGCTTTCTTT	CASSLGARGANTEAFF
TRBJ1-1	-	-	TRBV28	TGTGCCAGCAGTTTAAGCATGAGGAACACTGAAGCTTTCTTT	CASSLSMRNTEAFF
TRBJ2-6	-	-	TRBV30	TGTGCCTGGAGTGTCTCCCTCTCTGGGGCCAACGTCCTGACTTTC	CAWSVSLSGANVLTF
TRBJ1-5	-	-	TRBV5-1	TGCGCCAGCAGCTTGGAGGGGGGGCGAGGTCAGCCCCAGCATTTT	CASSLEGGRGQPQHF
TRBJ2-5	-	-	TRBV12-5	TGTGCTAGTGGCGACCAGTATCTCCGGAGATGGCAAGAGACCCAGTACTTC	CASGDQYLRRWQETQYF
TRBJ1-1	-	-	TRBV6-5	TGTGCCAGCAGTTGGGAGGCAGGCCTTCTAAACACTGAAGCTTTCTTT	CASSWEAGLLNTEAFF
TRBJ2-6	-	few	TRBV30	TGTGCCTGGACCCCATCTGGGGCCAACGTCCTGACTTTC	CAWTPSGANVLTF
TRBJ2-7	TRBD1	few	TRBV11-1	TGTGCCAGCAGCCCGGGACAGGGGAACTACGAGCAGTACTTC	CASSPGQGNYEQYF
TRBJ2-5	TRBD2	once	TRBV5-1	TGCGCCAGCAGCTTGAGACTAGCCGAGGAGACCCAGTACTTC	CASSLRLAEETQYF
TRBJ2-1	-	-	TRBV19	TGTGCCAGTAGTCAGGTGGCCTACAATGAGCAGTTCTTC	CASSQVAYNEQFF
TRBJ2-3	-	once	TRBV19	TGTGCCAGTAGTATGAAGTCTGGAGGCGCGGGTAGCACAGATACGCAGTATTTT	CASSMKSGGAGSTDTQYF
TRBJ2-1	TRBD2	few	TRBV5-4	TGTGCCAGCAGCGCAAGCGGGAAAACCTACAATGAGCAGTTCTTC	CASSASGKTYNEQFF
TRBJ2-1	-	-	TRBV11-1	TGTGCCAGCAGCTCACCTCTCACTAGGGCCCCTAACAATGAGCAGTTCTTC	CASSSPLTRAPNNEQFF
TRBJ2-2	-	-	TRBV29-1	TGCAGCGTAGACGCGGGGTACACCGGGGAGCTGTTTTTT	CSVDAGYTGELFF
TRBJ1-2	-	-	TRBV10-2	TGCGCCAGCAGTTTATCCGAGTCTATTAACTATGGCTACACCTTC	CASSLSESINYGYTF
TRBJ2-1	TRBD2	few	TRBV5-4	TGTGCCAGCAGCATGGGCGGGAGGGCCTACAATGAGCAGTTCTTC	CASSMGGRAYNEQFF
TRBJ2-3	-	-	TRBV7-2	TGTGCCAGTGGTAACAGGGTAGGGACAGATACGCAGTATTTT	CASGNRVGTDTQYF
TRBJ1-1	TRBD1	-	TRBV6-1	TGTGCCAGCCTGAAACAGGGGAGGTCTGAAGCTTTCTTT	CASLKQGRSEAFF
TRBJ1-5	-	-	TRBV19	TGTGCCAGTAGTGTCCTTGGGGGGAATAGCAATCAGCCCCAGCATTTT	CASSVLGGNSNQPQHF
TRBJ2-1	-	-	TRBV7-3	TGTGCCAGCAGCTTAAAGTGGGGGGGCCTAAAGGTAGAGCAGTTCTTC	CASSLKWGGLKVEQFF
TRBJ2-7	-	-	TRBV2	TGTGCCAGTCGTGACAAAGTGATCGGCTACGAGCAGTACTTC	CASRDKVIGYEQYF